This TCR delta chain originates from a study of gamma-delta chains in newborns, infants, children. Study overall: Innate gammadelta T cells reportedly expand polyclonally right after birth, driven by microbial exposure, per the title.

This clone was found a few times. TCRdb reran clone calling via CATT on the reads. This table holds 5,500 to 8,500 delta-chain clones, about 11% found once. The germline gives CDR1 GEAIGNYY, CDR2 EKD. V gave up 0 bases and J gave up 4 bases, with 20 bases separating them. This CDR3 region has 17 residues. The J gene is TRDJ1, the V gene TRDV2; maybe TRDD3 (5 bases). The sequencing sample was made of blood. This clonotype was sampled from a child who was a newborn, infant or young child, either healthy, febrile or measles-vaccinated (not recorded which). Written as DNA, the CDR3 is TGTGCCTGTGACACCTTGGGGAGCGACGCCGGACACGATAAACTCATCTTT. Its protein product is CACDTLGSDAGHDKLIF.